This T cell receptor (beta chain) is drawn from a study of PD-1 blockade in classical Hodgkin lymphoma. There was relapse after autologous stem cell transplantation in every patient, and there was variation in brentuximab vedotin exposure. Generated by immunoSEQ multiplex PCR, the TCRdb table keeps only in-frame clones and is missing some. The table lists 20,000 to 25,000 clones, almost 70% of them singletons. The receptor was derived from a human donor with classical Hodgkin lymphoma. Sequencing was performed on peripheral blood mononuclear cells (PBMCs), taken at baseline.

The DNA for the CDR3 is TGTGCCAGCAGGGAGGGCCCCCCCTACGAGCAGTACTTC. This translates into CASREGPPYEQYF. The V and J genes are TRBV11-2 and TRBJ2-7, with a weak D call TRBD2 (6 bases). Germline loops: CDR1 SGHAT, CDR2 FQNNGV. The CDR3 spans 13 residues. The ends were cut back, 6 bases at V and 2 bases at J, with 11 bases in the middle.